These 15 T cell receptor beta chains were all obtained from the same sample, sequenced in a study of T cells in Graves' hyperthyroidism and ophthalmopathy. There were TCR beta CDR3 regions amplified from RNA transcripts. The study used the HTBI primer set for a first-round RT-PCR of the TCR CDR3. TCRdb ran MiXCR on the multiplex PCR reads and lists one entry per CDR3 protein. The repertoire holds some 560,000 distinct CDR3 sequences, with around 15% as singletons. Sequencing input: blood. The receptors stem from a middle-aged woman with Graves' hyperthyroidism.

This rearrangement joins TRBV29-1 to TRBJ2-3; no clear D gene. This CDR3 region has 12 residues. V dropped 2 bases and J dropped 2 bases, with 5 bases sitting between them. The germline V gene encodes CDR1 SQVTM and CDR2 ANQGSEA. Written as DNA, the CDR3 is TGCAGCGTTGAAAGGACCACAGATACGCAGTATTTT. The encoded protein is CSVERTTDTQYF.

The V and J genes are TRBV4-1 and TRBJ2-1; 8 nucleotides match TRBD2. Per germline, CDR1 MGHRA and CDR2 YSYEKL. The CDR3 has 15 amino acids. V lost 8 bases and J lost 7; bases outside the gene matches: 13. CDR3 sequence (DNA): TGCGCCAGCCGTCCAAGAGCGGGAGAGGGGAATGAGCAGTTCTTC. Translation: CASRPRAGEGNEQFF.

V and J are TRBV25-1 and TRBJ1-1; D uncertain. Germline CDR1 MGHDK, CDR2 SYGVNS. There are 14 residues in the CDR3. The germline V and J ends were trimmed by 4 bases and 1 base, with 10 bases remaining between them. Here the CDR3 DNA reads TGTGCCAGCAGTGGCTGGCAAAGGAACACTGAAGCTTTCTTT. Encoded protein: CASSGWQRNTEAFF.

Ten or more counts support this clonotype. The chain carries TRBV28 and TRBJ2-7, with D possibly matching TRBD1 (7 bases). Germline CDR1 and CDR2: MDHEN and SYDVKM. The length of the CDR3 is 16 residues. Trimming removed 6 bases at V and 3 bases at J, with 21 bases between. CDR3 residues: CASRRQGPTSSYEQYF. In DNA, the CDR3 is TGTGCCAGCAGAAGACAGGGACCGACTAGTAGCTACGAGCAGTACTTC.

This clonotype was recorded at least ten times. The chain employs TRBV6-1 and TRBJ2-1; 7 nucleotides align to TRBD1. CDR1 and CDR2 (germline): MNHNS, SASEGT. V was pared by 0 bases and J by 9 bases, with 14 bases of the junction left unmatched. CDR3 size: 17 residues. This CDR3 is CASSEAVRQGTPPEQFF. In DNA form, the CDR3 reads TGTGCCAGCAGTGAAGCGGTACGACAGGGAACCCCCCCTGAGCAGTTCTTC.

This chain joins TRBV7-2 and TRBJ2-1, with 10 nucleotides matching TRBD1. CDR3 length equals 15 residues. The V and J ends lost 4 bases and 10 bases, in that order; junction bases with no gene match: 10. Germline assignment: CDR1 SGHTA and CDR2 FQGNSA. The CDR3 loop is CASSSGPGTGAEQFF. The DNA of the CDR3 is TGTGCCAGCAGCTCCGGTCCCGGGACAGGGGCCGAGCAGTTCTTC.

Comments on this clonotype: A read error is possible here, since a much larger clone lies one base away. V and J are TRBV3-1 and TRBJ2-4, with D maybe TRBD2 (7 bases). This CDR3 has 14 residues. Germline CDR1 is LGHDT and CDR2 is YNNKEL (reference sequence). V was cut by 3 bases and J by 9 bases, with 15 bases left in between. The CDR3, as DNA: TGTGCCAGCAGCCACTTCCAGGGAGGGGGCATTCAGTACTTC. As protein: CASSHFQGGGIQYF.

In its sample, this clonotype was seen many times. The V and J genes are TRBV5-1 and TRBJ2-1; TRBD1 agrees at 9 bases. This CDR3 comprises 16 residues. Trimming cost V 4 bases and J 5 bases; bases outside gene matches: 10. Germline V lookup: CDR1 SGHRS, CDR2 YFSETQ. CDR3 sequence: CASSRTGTGTNNEQFF. The DNA of the CDR3 is TGCGCCAGCAGCAGAACCGGGACAGGGACTAACAATGAGCAGTTCTTC.

The table lists this clonotype with many counts. The rearrangement joins TRBV5-1 to TRBJ2-3, with D uncertain. Germline V CDR1 and CDR2: SGHRS, YFSETQ. The CDR3 extends over 13 amino acids. With 3 bases removed from V and 0 bases from J, the gap between germline ends came to 5 bases. The CDR3, as DNA: TGCGCCAGCAGCTACGACAGCACAGATACGCAGTATTTT. It codes for CASSYDSTDTQYF.

Only a few counts were recorded for this clonotype. The chain carries TRBV6-1 and TRBJ2-3; the D is unclear. The CDR3 totals 14 residues. Germline CDR1 reads MNHNS; CDR2 reads SASEGT. V lost 2 bases to trimming and J lost 1 base, with 7 bases between them. CDR3 sequence (DNA): TGTGCCAGCAGTGAATGGATACGCACAGATACGCAGTATTTT. Its protein product is CASSEWIRTDTQYF.

This clonotype was seen at least ten times. The chain carries TRBV12-3 or TRBV12-4 and TRBJ1-2; a possible D gene is TRBD1 (6 bases). The V end lost 6 bases, the J end lost 8 bases, and 22 bases lay between the germline ends. This CDR3 comprises 15 residues. The chain's CDR3 is CASRPTDLPGVGYTF. CDR3 nucleotides: TGTGCCAGCAGACCGACGGACCTACCAGGGGTAGGCTACACCTTC.

The chain joins TRBV4-1 to TRBJ2-1; 7 nucleotides agree with TRBD1. The CDR3 contains 17 residues. CDR1 and CDR2 from the germline V gene are MGHRA and YSYEKL. Trimming removed 0 bases from V and 5 bases from J; junction bases left unmatched: 10. CDR3 loop: CASSQERLRTGDNEQFF. The CDR3 region has the DNA TGCGCCAGCAGCCAAGAAAGGTTGAGGACAGGAGACAATGAGCAGTTCTTC.

This clonotype came up many times. V is TRBV7-3 and J is TRBJ2-5, with D unresolved. This CDR3 is built from 12 residues. Germline V gene data show CDR1 as SGHTA and CDR2 as FQGTGA. Trimming stripped 5 bases from V and 5 bases from J, with 9 bases between. The CDR3 is CASSHLGETQYF. Here the CDR3 DNA reads TGTGCCAGCAGCCATCTTGGGGAGACCCAGTACTTC. Combining the CDR3 with reference TRBV7-3 and TRBJ2-5 gives the whole variable domain GAGVSQTPSNKVTEKGKYVELRCDPISGHTALYWYRQSLGQGPEFLIYFQGTGAADDSGLPNDRFFAVRPEGSVSTLKIQRTERGDSAVYLCASSHLGETQYFGPGTRLLVL.

This clonotype was counted ten times or more. The chain is built from TRBV27 and TRBJ2-1; 8 bases map to TRBD2. This CDR3 spans 15 amino acids. Germline trimming cut 8 bases from V and 2 bases from J; bases unmatched to any gene: 8. Germline values: CDR1 MNHEY, CDR2 SMNVEV (reference sequence). Here the CDR3 DNA reads TGTGCCAGCCCGAAGCGGGAGAGACCCTACAATGAGCAGTTCTTC. Protein product: CASPKRERPYNEQFF.

The V and J genes are TRBV3-1 and TRBJ1-1; D possibly corresponds to TRBD1 (6 bases). V lost 2 bases and J lost 14, with 18 bases in between. Germline CDR1 reads LGHDT; CDR2 reads YNNKEL (reference sequence). This CDR3 is built from 13 residues. CDR3 region: CASSQTTDSAVFF. DNA for the CDR3: TGTGCCAGCAGCCAAACCACGGACAGTGCAGTATTCTTT.